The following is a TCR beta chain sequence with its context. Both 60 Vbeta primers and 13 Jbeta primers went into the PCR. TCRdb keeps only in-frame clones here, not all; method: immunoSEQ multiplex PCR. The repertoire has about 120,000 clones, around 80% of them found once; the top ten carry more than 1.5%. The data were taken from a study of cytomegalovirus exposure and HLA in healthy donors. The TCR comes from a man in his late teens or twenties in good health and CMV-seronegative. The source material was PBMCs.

CDR3 loop: CASSRLGTPAGLGEAFF. The DNA for the CDR3 is TGTGCCAGCAGCCGCCTCGGGACACCAGCAGGGCTCGGTGAAGCTTTCTTT. This chain uses TRBV28 with TRBJ1-1; D might be TRBD1 (6 bases). The CDR3 spans 17 residues. Germline V gives CDR1 MDHEN, CDR2 SYDVKM. V was trimmed by 6 bases and J by 7 bases, leaving 27 bases between them.